These T cell receptor beta chains were read from a single sample in a study of blood T cell repertoires in COVID-19. The method was immunoSEQ multiplex PCR; TCRdb's version includes in-frame clones alone and lacks a portion of them. The sample carries hundreds of thousands of clones, roughly nine tenths recorded once. Sequencing was done on a sample of PBMCs or T cells enriched from blood (not recorded which). These receptors all come from a man aged 60-69 years who had recovered from COVID-19. Each CDR3 is given with its conserved first and last residue. Each record gives: V gene, J gene, D gene, clone size, CDR3 protein, CDR3 DNA. A D gene is named only where the DNA matches it firmly. Clone size appears in some rows only: once, few, many, or a class for an expanded clone.

V gene: TRBV7-9; J gene: TRBJ1-3; D gene: TRBD1; clone size: -; CDR3 protein: CASSPKTGSAGNTIYF; CDR3 DNA: TGTGCCAGCAGCCCAAAGACAGGGTCGGCTGGAAACACCATATATTTT
V gene: TRBV19; J gene: TRBJ2-1; D gene: TRBD1; clone size: -; CDR3 protein: CASSPPGQSNEQFF; CDR3 DNA: TGTGCCAGTAGTCCCCCGGGACAGTCCAATGAGCAGTTCTTC
V gene: TRBV9; J gene: TRBJ2-5; D gene: TRBD2; clone size: -; CDR3 protein: CASSGRPGGSSAQYF; CDR3 DNA: TGTGCCAGCAGCGGACGTCCGGGGGGGAGTAGCGCCCAGTACTTC
V gene: TRBV19; J gene: TRBJ2-2; D gene: -; clone size: -; CDR3 protein: CASSISRPGELFF; CDR3 DNA: TGTGCCAGTAGTATTTCGAGGCCCGGGGAGCTGTTTTTT
V gene: TRBV29-1; J gene: TRBJ2-1; D gene: -; clone size: -; CDR3 protein: CSVTQVNEQFF; CDR3 DNA: TGCAGCGTTACGCAGGTCAATGAGCAGTTCTTC
V gene: TRBV29-1; J gene: TRBJ1-2; D gene: -; clone size: -; CDR3 protein: CSVLGGQFYGYTF; CDR3 DNA: TGCAGCGTGTTGGGGGGGCAATTCTATGGCTACACCTTC
V gene: TRBV30; J gene: TRBJ2-7; D gene: TRBD1; clone size: -; CDR3 protein: CAWSPDRGEQYF; CDR3 DNA: TGTGCCTGGAGTCCCGACAGGGGCGAGCAGTACTTC
V gene: TRBV3-1/TRBV3-2; J gene: TRBJ2-7; D gene: -; clone size: -; CDR3 protein: CASSQVGKEGSYF; CDR3 DNA: TGTGCCAGCAGCCAAGTGGGCAAGGAGGGTTCGTACTTC
V gene: TRBV3-1/TRBV3-2; J gene: TRBJ2-2; D gene: TRBD2; clone size: -; CDR3 protein: CASSQTPGGAGGELFF; CDR3 DNA: TGTGCCAGCAGCCAGACCCCCGGGGGGGCAGGCGGGGAGCTGTTTTTT
V gene: TRBV4-1; J gene: TRBJ1-1; D gene: -; clone size: once; CDR3 protein: CASREGFRTEAFF; CDR3 DNA: TGCGCCAGCCGGGAGGGGTTTCGAACTGAAGCTTTCTTT
V gene: TRBV10-3; J gene: TRBJ2-1; D gene: -; clone size: -; CDR3 protein: CAISDPGRAVEEQFF; CDR3 DNA: TGTGCCATCAGTGATCCCGGGCGGGCGGTTGAGGAGCAGTTCTTC
V gene: TRBV2; J gene: TRBJ1-5; D gene: TRBD1; clone size: -; CDR3 protein: CASSARTGGNQPQHF; CDR3 DNA: TGTGCCAGCAGTGCCCGGACAGGGGGTAATCAGCCCCAGCATTTT
V gene: TRBV3-1/TRBV3-2; J gene: TRBJ1-4; D gene: TRBD1; clone size: -; CDR3 protein: CASSPTGRNEKLFF; CDR3 DNA: TGTGCCAGCAGCCCGACAGGGAGAAATGAAAAACTGTTTTTT
V gene: TRBV20-1; J gene: TRBJ2-1; D gene: -; clone size: -; CDR3 protein: CSASSGRSRNEQFF; CDR3 DNA: TGCAGTGCTAGTTCCGGGAGATCTCGCAATGAGCAGTTCTTC
V gene: TRBV4-2; J gene: TRBJ1-4; D gene: -; clone size: -; CDR3 protein: CASSSAAEKLFF; CDR3 DNA: TGTGCCAGCAGCTCTGCCGCGGAAAAACTGTTTTTT
V gene: TRBV28; J gene: TRBJ2-3; D gene: TRBD2; clone size: -; CDR3 protein: CASSSGTRAYTDTQYF; CDR3 DNA: TGTGCCAGCAGCTCCGGGACTAGGGCTTACACAGATACGCAGTATTTT